This T cell receptor beta chain is drawn from a study of blood T cell repertoires in COVID-19. For the study at large: There were acute and convalescent COVID-19 samples, and they came from the United States, Italy and Spain.

This clone was counted many times. In the original workflow: Cell counts per sample came from amplifying reference gene primers. Generated by immunoSEQ multiplex PCR, the TCRdb table keeps only in-frame clones and is missing some. D and trimming come from the DNA, and the V and J calls and clone size come from that table. The sample consists of around 300,000 clones, 90% to 95% of them appearing once. The Seattle site enrolled patients during active infection and followed them longitudinally. Sequencing input: peripheral blood. The clonotype was recovered from a woman aged 25 to 39 with COVID-19, enrolled during active disease.

CDR3 sequence: CASSESVSGYSAGELFF. The CDR3 DNA sequence: TGCGCCAGCAGTGAGTCGGTATCGGGGTATAGTGCCGGGGAGCTGTTTTTT. The V call is TRBV10-1, the J call TRBJ2-2; tentative D call: TRBD2 (5 bases). Germline V gene data show CDR1 as WNHNN and CDR2 as SYGVQD (reference sequence). CDR3 length equals 17 residues. The V and J ends lost 0 bases and 6 bases respectively, with 17 bases between them.